The T cell receptor beta chain under discussion was sequenced for a study of shared clonotypes between healthy human individuals. General study findings and limits: Only a few donors were included, so the genetic and exposure-history diversity represented was limited.

Here immunoSEQ multiplex PCR was the method, and the copy in TCRdb shows in-frame clones only, minus some. The sample lists 100,000 or so clones, less than 80% seen once, with 24% in the top ten. Concerning this clone: Its antigen is undetermined.

Germline values: CDR1 SGHNT, CDR2 YENEEA. The CDR3 has 19 residues. After removal of 5 bases from V and 7 bases from J, the junction contained 22 bases not matched to a gene. The clonotype was recovered from a woman in her thirties in good health. The chain links TRBV11-3 to TRBJ2-1, with 8 bases that match TRBD2. Sequenced sample: memory CD8+ T cells sorted from blood. Subset: CD45RO+ cells pooled with CCR7-negative TemRA cells. Written as DNA, the CDR3 is TGTGCCAGCAGCCGCTACCCTAGCGGGTTCGTAGGTCTAGCAAATGAGCAGTTCTTC. Protein product: CASSRYPSGFVGLANEQFF.